This TCR beta chain was observed in a study of long-term antiretroviral therapy in people with HIV. Survey-level immunoSEQ v3.0 assays were run. The data were produced by immunoSEQ multiplex PCR, yet TCRdb's version contains in-frame clones alone and is incomplete. The table records 20,000 to 25,000 clones, 76% of them present only once. Sequencing used unsorted PBMCs, obtained 0.5 years after starting antiretroviral therapy. The TCR originated in a woman aged 40-49 years with HIV.

In DNA form, the CDR3 reads TGCGCCAGCAGCCAAGATCGGACGGGACAGGGGATGGAGACCCAGTACTTC. Protein product: CASSQDRTGQGMETQYF. The V call is TRBV4-3, the J call TRBJ2-5; 10 bases line up with TRBD1. V lost 0 bases and J lost 5; bases outside the gene matches: 9. The CDR3 has 17 residues. The germline CDR1 and CDR2 sequences are LGHNA and YSLEER.